This is a list of T cell receptor beta chains from one sample in a study of cytomegalovirus exposure and HLA in healthy donors. Data came from immunoSEQ multiplex PCR; TCRdb stores just in-frame clones and leaves some out. The sample lists over 200,000 clones, 70% to 85% occurring once. Sequencing was performed on PBMCs. The receptor source for this set is a woman in her fifties or sixties in good health and CMV-seropositive. Both conserved end residues are part of each CDR3. A D gene is named only where the DNA matches it firmly. Size is omitted from some rows. Given values are once, few, many or a class for expanded clones.

abundance	j_gene	d_gene	v_gene	CDR3aa	CDR3nt
once	TRBJ2-1	TRBD2	TRBV5-1	CASRRILAGSDNEQFF	TGCGCCAGCAGACGAATACTAGCGGGATCGGACAATGAGCAGTTCTTC
.	TRBJ2-2	.	TRBV23-1	CASSPPVNTGELFF	TGCGCCAGCAGTCCACCGGTAAACACCGGGGAGCTGTTTTTT
.	TRBJ2-5	.	TRBV11-2	CASSLDWGRETQYF	TGTGCCAGCAGCTTAGATTGGGGGCGGGAGACCCAGTACTTC
few	TRBJ1-2	TRBD1	TRBV6-1	CASQSRTGNYGYTF	TGTGCCAGCCAATCCCGGACAGGGAACTATGGCTACACCTTC
.	TRBJ2-5	.	TRBV27	CASSLWEKGTQYF	TGTGCCAGCAGTTTATGGGAGAAAGGGACCCAGTACTTC
.	TRBJ2-2	TRBD1	TRBV7-8	CASSFRGMRTGELFF	TGTGCCAGCAGCTTCAGGGGGATGAGGACCGGGGAGCTGTTTTTT
once	TRBJ1-1	.	TRBV2	CASSGDINNTEAFF	TGTGCCAGCAGTGGGGACATAAACAACACTGAAGCTTTCTTT
.	TRBJ1-5	.	TRBV19	CASSIIVGRVQPQHF	TGTGCCAGTAGTATAATTGTCGGGAGGGTTCAGCCCCAGCATTTT
.	TRBJ1-4	.	TRBV10-1	CASSESEFKIVQEGKKLFF	TGCGCCAGCAGTGAGTCGGAGTTCAAAATTGTACAGGAGGGTAAAAAACTGTTTTTT
.	TRBJ2-1	.	TRBV9	CASSVGGRELNEQFF	TGTGCCAGCAGCGTGGGGGGGCGGGAGTTGAATGAGCAGTTCTTC
.	TRBJ2-2	.	TRBV7-9	CASRRGGGLDTGELFF	TGTGCCAGCAGACGGGGCGGGGGCCTCGACACCGGGGAGCTGTTTTTT
few	TRBJ2-7	TRBD2	TRBV6-1	CASSKGSGGYYEQYF	TGTGCCAGCAGTAAAGGTAGCGGGGGCTACTACGAGCAGTACTTC
.	TRBJ2-5	TRBD1	TRBV4-3	CASSQETGGGQETQYF	TGCGCCAGCAGCCAAGAGACAGGGGGAGGGCAAGAGACCCAGTACTTC
.	TRBJ1-5	TRBD1	TRBV7-2	CASSFDRGNQPQHF	TGTGCCAGCAGCTTTGACAGGGGGAATCAGCCCCAGCATTTT
.	TRBJ2-7	.	TRBV7-9	CASSLTSGSRGQYF	TGTGCCAGCAGCTTAACTTCAGGCAGCCGGGGGCAGTACTTC
.	TRBJ2-7	.	TRBV2	CASSDRSPEQYF	TGTGCCAGCAGTGATCGGTCCCCCGAGCAGTACTTC
few	TRBJ2-1	.	TRBV7-8	CASTPRAVYNEQFF	TGTGCCAGCACCCCGCGGGCAGTCTACAATGAGCAGTTCTTC
few	TRBJ2-1	TRBD2	TRBV6-4	CASSDGTSGGYNEQFF	TGTGCCAGCAGTGATGGTACGAGCGGGGGGTACAATGAGCAGTTCTTC
.	TRBJ2-1	TRBD1	TRBV18	CASSFLGQGNNEQFF	TGTGCCAGCTCCTTCCTAGGACAGGGTAACAATGAGCAGTTCTTC
.	TRBJ1-5	.	TRBV21-1	CASSKVGGQGVSSNQPQHF	TGTGCCAGCAGCAAAGTAGGGGGACAGGGTGTTTCCAGCAATCAGCCCCAGCATTTT
.	TRBJ1-1	.	TRBV5-8	CASSLTSRNTEAFF	TGTGCCAGCAGCTTGACCTCCAGGAACACTGAAGCTTTCTTT
.	TRBJ2-3	.	TRBV6-1	CASTIERSTDTQYF	TGTGCCAGCACCATAGAGCGGAGCACAGATACGCAGTATTTT
.	TRBJ2-7	TRBD2	TRBV14	CASSQGVAGVYEQYF	TGTGCCAGCAGCCAAGGGGTAGCGGGGGTCTACGAGCAGTACTTC
.	TRBJ1-1	.	TRBV5-8	CASSLGQGSTEAFF	TGTGCCAGCAGCTTGGGGCAGGGAAGTACTGAAGCTTTCTTT
.	TRBJ1-1	TRBD1	TRBV7-6	CASSLSRQGATEAFF	TGTGCCAGCAGCTTATCCCGACAGGGAGCTACTGAAGCTTTCTTT
.	TRBJ2-7	.	TRBV11-1	CASSLGTDPRYEQYF	TGTGCCAGCAGCTTAGGGACAGATCCCCGCTACGAGCAGTACTTC
.	TRBJ2-1	TRBD2	TRBV7-7	CASSQGTSGSREQFF	TGTGCCAGCAGCCAGGGGACTAGCGGGAGTAGGGAGCAGTTCTTC
few	TRBJ1-2	.	TRBV9	CASSVGGSGGSGYTF	TGTGCCAGCAGCGTCGGGGGGTCTGGGGGCTCTGGCTACACCTTC
.	TRBJ2-7	.	TRBV4-3	CASSQDTTNEQYF	TGCGCCAGCAGCCAAGATACAACGAACGAGCAGTACTTC
.	TRBJ2-2	TRBD2	TRBV6-1	CASSGLAGNTGELFF	TGTGCCAGCAGTGGTCTAGCGGGGAACACCGGGGAGCTGTTTTTT
.	TRBJ2-7	.	TRBV21-1	CASTYFPGGGNEQYF	TGTGCCAGCACCTATTTTCCCGGGGGGGGTAACGAGCAGTACTTC